One TCR beta chain is described in this entry. Its antigen is still unknown. One base away there is no much larger clone; base qualities are not given. Interpreted using the paper, the time point label stands for: baseline before first vaccination. According to the study, the label for this sample's treatment or condition signals: meningococcal conjugate vaccine given as trial control. Samples from vaccinated people were obtained from the UK trials COV001 and COV002, which included a single-blind randomized controlled phase 2/3 trial of AZD1222 (ChAdOx1 nCoV-19) in healthy adults. For TCRbeta chain sequencing, PBMC samples from trial participants were taken at day 0 and at day 28 after the second dose. The CDR3 regions of human TCRbeta chains were analyzed by immunosequencing. The study's own analysis went as follows. TCRs in the repertoires were matched against a reference library of SARS-CoV-2-specific TCRs that had been generated with the MIRA antigen-specificity platform. Breadth was defined as the fraction of unique TCRs that were SARS-CoV-2-associated. Depth was defined as the fraction of total T cells that were SARS-CoV-2-associated. Using the MIRA data, each spike-specific TCR was assigned both to the spike region to which the TCR was reactive and to a CD4 or CD8 class. Log10-transformed breadth and depth values were compared by one-way ANOVA with Sidak's multiple comparisons tests. TCRdb's version of the immuneACCESS table is confined to in-frame rearrangements and falls short of the full clone set. An unresolved V gene accounts for under half of the shortfall where checked; the remainder is of unknown origin. V, J and clone size were drawn from that table, and D and trimming were deduced from the DNA. The sample contains approximately 200,000 clones, approximately 87% of them found a single time. Clones ranked in the top ten supply around 2.5% of the sample.

The sample comes from a study of T cell responses to AZD1222 COVID-19 vaccine (dated by TCRdb to the early 2020s). A note on the overall study: A total of just over 230 trial participants underwent TCR sequencing, of whom 200 to 220 received two doses of AZD1222 and some 26 received two doses of the MenACWY control vaccine. Trial participants were enrolled by age into subgroups of 18-55, 56-69 and 70-plus years, and 148, 28 and 57 TCR-sequenced participants, respectively, were included in these subgroups. Broad study findings and their caveats: The vaccine-associated CD4 TCRs covered the entire spike protein, and the dominant responses fell in regions 160-218 and 743-854. Conclusions about previously exposed vaccinees were limited because only six or seven AZD1222 recipients were SARS-CoV-2 seropositive at baseline. Nearly half of unique spike-specific TCRs reportedly recognized epitopes outside regions mutated in the B.1.351 and B.1.1.7 variants. A significant rise in spike-specific TCR breadth and depth was observed after two AZD1222 doses relative to day 0 and relative to MenACWY recipients. In the small 56-69-year group, the increase in depth fell short of significance, most likely because of low power. Because no day 14 peak-response samples were available, repertoires were characterized only after the peak T cell response. Most participants were white British and females outnumbered males, and the authors suggested that clonal diversity may have been underestimated.

A distance of 25 bases separates the germline ends of V and J, which lose 3 bases and 4 bases respectively. The germline V gene specifies SGDLS as CDR1 and YYNGEE as CDR2. The CDR3 holds 18 amino acids from the cysteine to the phenylalanine. Only the CDR3 region is kept as DNA, spanning 54 bases read in frame from base 1. The TCR originated in an adult in good health. The sequences come from peripheral blood, collected on day 0 of MenACWY control vaccination. The receptor chain draws on TRBV9 and TRBJ1-2; the D segment could be TRBD1, given 6 matching bases. The base sequence is TGTGCCAGCAGCGGGTCAAGGAGACAGCTTAAAGGGGGCTATGGCTACACCTTC. Its protein product is CASSGSRRQLKGGYGYTF. With all but the CDR3 taken from the reference TRBV9 and TRBJ1-2 genes, the full variable domain is: DSGVTQTPKHLITATGQRVTLRCSPRSGDLSVYWYQQSLDQGLQFLIQYYNGEERAKGNILERFSAQQFPDLHSELNLSSLELGDSALYFCASSGSRRQLKGGYGYTFGSGTRLTVV.